This entry describes one T cell receptor (beta chain). This sample was included in a study of control samples from healthy donors and cancer patients. The junction had 14 bases not matched to a gene; V was cut back by 6 bases and J by 9 bases. Germline values: CDR1 SNHLY, CDR2 FYNNEI. This CDR3 has 15 amino acids. Clones were sequenced by immunoSEQ multiplex PCR, and TCRdb holds only the in-frame ones, with some missing. This sample has around 28,000 clones, with approximately 91% found just once. Sequencing input: PBMCs. The receptor was isolated from a man in his fifties with lung cancer. The V call is TRBV2, the J call TRBJ2-7; TRBD1 matches 10 bases. This CDR3 reads CASSESWSRDRGQYF. The CDR3 nucleotides are TGTGCCAGCAGCGAGAGTTGGTCCCGGGACAGGGGGCAGTACTTC.